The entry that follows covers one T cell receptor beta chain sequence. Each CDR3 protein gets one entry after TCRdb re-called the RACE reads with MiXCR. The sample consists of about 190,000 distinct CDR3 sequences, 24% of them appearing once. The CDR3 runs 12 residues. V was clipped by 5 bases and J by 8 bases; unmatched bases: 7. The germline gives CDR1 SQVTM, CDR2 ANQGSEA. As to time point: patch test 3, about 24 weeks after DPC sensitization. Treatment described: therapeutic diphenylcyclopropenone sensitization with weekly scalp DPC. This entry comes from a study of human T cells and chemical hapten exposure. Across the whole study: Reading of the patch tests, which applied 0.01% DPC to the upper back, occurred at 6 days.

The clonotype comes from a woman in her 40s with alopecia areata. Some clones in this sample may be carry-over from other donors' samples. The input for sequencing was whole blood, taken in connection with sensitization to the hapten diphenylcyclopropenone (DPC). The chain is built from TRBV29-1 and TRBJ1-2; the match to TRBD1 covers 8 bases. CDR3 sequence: CSVNQGAGGYTF. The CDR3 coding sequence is TGCAGCGTTAACCAGGGGGCGGGAGGCTACACCTTC.